A single T cell receptor (beta chain) is shown here with its context. It has no known antigen specificity. No quality values exist for individual bases; no much larger clone is one base distant. The sample originates from a study of shared clonotypes between healthy human individuals (TCRdb year 2020). For context, the study as a whole: A few men and two women, aged 18 to 49 years, made up the cohort. Per donor, three plates each were used for CD4 naive and CD4 memory, two for CD8 naive, and one for CD8 memory. Blood TCR repertoires of roughly five healthy adults were deeply sequenced to estimate repertoire size and the extent of clonotype sharing between individuals. Libraries were prepared and TCR repertoires were sequenced by different laboratories using diverse techniques, in order to increase sequencing depth and limit assay-specific biases. Leukapheresis yielded between about 0.94 and 8.9 billion PBMCs per donor.

Based on the germline V gene, the CDR1 and CDR2 sequences are MDHEN and SYDVKM. The CDR3 spans 15 residues, from the cysteine through the phenylalanine. The read is trimmed to its CDR3 DNA, 45 bases read in frame from base 1. The V and J ends are trimmed by 2 bases and 2 bases, leaving 12 bases between them. The donors were healthy, HIV-negative adults with no recently reported acute infections or vaccinations. All donors were Caucasian adults living in Nashville, Tennessee, USA. CD4+ T cells were enriched by magnetic negative selection, after which naive cells were positively selected on CD45RA and the negative fraction was taken as the memory subset. Blood was obtained by leukapheresis, after which PBMCs were separated by Ficoll-Histopaque density gradient centrifugation and cryopreserved in liquid nitrogen vapor phase. Analytical flow cytometry was used to check the purity and quantity of each magnetically sorted T cell population. From each sorted fraction, genomic DNA was isolated and quantified by UV absorbance on a Nanodrop 2000c.

Using the deep immunoSEQ assay, multiplex PCR amplified TCR CDR3 regions from genomic DNA. Extracted genomic DNA from each cell subset was distributed evenly across all wells of several immunoSEQ 96-well plates, and each plate was treated as a replicate. For sorted subsets, around 200 ng genomic DNA, equal to 25,000 to 35,000 T cell genomes, was loaded into each replicate PCR. Purified libraries were measured with a Qubit 3.0 fluorometer, size-checked on a Bioanalyzer 2100, and measured again with the KAPA Library Quantification kit. Every immunoSEQ 96-well plate was sequenced on a dedicated single-read 150-cycle Illumina NextSeq 550 flow cell. In the paper's pipeline: Because the immunoSEQ output included only junctional sequences and no quality scores, the filtering could not be the same as the filtering used for full-length reads. To assign V/J genes and CDR3, sequences were annotated against IMGT germline references using PyIR, a Python wrapper for IgBLAST v1.9. Reads were filtered out if the reads had weak V/J assignments (E-value above 1e-6), no CDR3, stop codons, out-of-frame junctions, or ambiguous translated residues. V3J clonotypes were defined as sequences sharing an identical inferred V gene, J gene, and CDR3 amino acid sequence. Percentage overlap between repertoires was calculated by dividing the number of shared unique clonotypes by the size of the smaller repertoire. Three approaches were used to assess repertoire richness: RTK rarefaction, the Chao1 estimator, and Recon v2.1 estimates of unobserved clonotypes. OLGA was used to compute generation probabilities for all TCRbeta clonotypes that the gDNA method yielded from a handful of donors. The table comes from immuneACCESS by way of TCRdb, which keeps in-frame sequences with V and J called. Part of the clones is missing from these tables; in studies checked, under half for an unresolved V gene and the rest for unknown reasons. V and J calls and clone size follow that table, whereas D and trimming were derived from the DNA. The sample profile shows 2 million to 2.5 million clones; 85% to 95% of them were found once. The leading ten clones occupy more than 0.35% of the sample.

Study-level results and caveats: Sampling was limited to blood, and TCR repertoires in tissue likely differ from TCR repertoires in blood. About 5% of naive CD4, 3.5% of naive CD8, approximately 2% of memory CD4, and approximately 0.39% of memory CD8 clonotypes were shared across several donors. The genetic and exposure-history diversity represented was limited by the small number of donors. Compared with non-shared clonotypes, clonotypes shared by all four sorted-subset donors had higher generation probabilities. Larger estimated clonotype richness was generally found for naive subsets than for memory subsets. Rarefaction of sorted-subset datasets indicated incomplete sequencing despite the large sequencing depth. Pairwise subsampling indicated that sequencing depth was expected to affect the degree of clonotype sharing among donors.

Source material: naive CD4+ T cells from PBMCs. The cell subset or site label for this specimen denotes: CD45RA+ positively selected. The TCR sequence derives from a man aged 18 to 30 in good health. Some clones in this sample may be carry-over from other donors' samples. The chain uses TRBV28 and TRBJ2-5, with the D gene uncertain. The CDR3: CASSLPLWGQETQYF. The DNA sequence is as follows: TGTGCCAGCAGTTTACCCCTGTGGGGTCAAGAGACCCAGTACTTC.